Reported below is one T cell receptor (beta chain). Its antigen is as yet unknown. This sample was taken from a study of PD-1 blockade in classical Hodgkin lymphoma. The CDR3 is 13 residues long. Germline CDR1 and CDR2: SNHLY and FYNNEI. With 6 bases removed from V and 0 bases from J, the gap between germline ends came to 9 bases. The patients all showed relapse after autologous stem cell transplantation, while their brentuximab vedotin exposure varied. This table comes from immunoSEQ multiplex PCR, and its TCRdb copy is limited to in-frame clones, with some not included. The data show approximately 25,000 clones, more than 60% seen once. The study, taken as a whole, reports: The authors excluded patients who started nivolumab under 1 year after ASCT. The baseline diversity of complete responders showed similarity to that of newly diagnosed patients.

The starting material was peripheral blood mononuclear cells (PBMCs), obtained before the second cycle of nivolumab. The V gene is TRBV2, the J gene TRBJ2-7, with D unresolved. The receptor was isolated from a human donor with classical Hodgkin lymphoma. CDR3 residues: CASSLESSYEQYF. CDR3 sequence (DNA): TGTGCCAGCAGCCTGGAGAGCTCCTACGAGCAGTACTTC.